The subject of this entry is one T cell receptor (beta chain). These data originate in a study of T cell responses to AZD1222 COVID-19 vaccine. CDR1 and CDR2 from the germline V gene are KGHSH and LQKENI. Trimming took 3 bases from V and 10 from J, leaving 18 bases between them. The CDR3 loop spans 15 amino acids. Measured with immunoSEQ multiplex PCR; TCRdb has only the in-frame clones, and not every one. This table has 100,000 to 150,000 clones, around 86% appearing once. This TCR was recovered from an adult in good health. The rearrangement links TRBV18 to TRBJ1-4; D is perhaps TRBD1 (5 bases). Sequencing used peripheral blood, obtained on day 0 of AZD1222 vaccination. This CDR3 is CASSPRTGEERKLFF. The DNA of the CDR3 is TGTGCCAGCTCACCGCGGACGGGGGAAGAGCGAAAACTGTTTTTT.